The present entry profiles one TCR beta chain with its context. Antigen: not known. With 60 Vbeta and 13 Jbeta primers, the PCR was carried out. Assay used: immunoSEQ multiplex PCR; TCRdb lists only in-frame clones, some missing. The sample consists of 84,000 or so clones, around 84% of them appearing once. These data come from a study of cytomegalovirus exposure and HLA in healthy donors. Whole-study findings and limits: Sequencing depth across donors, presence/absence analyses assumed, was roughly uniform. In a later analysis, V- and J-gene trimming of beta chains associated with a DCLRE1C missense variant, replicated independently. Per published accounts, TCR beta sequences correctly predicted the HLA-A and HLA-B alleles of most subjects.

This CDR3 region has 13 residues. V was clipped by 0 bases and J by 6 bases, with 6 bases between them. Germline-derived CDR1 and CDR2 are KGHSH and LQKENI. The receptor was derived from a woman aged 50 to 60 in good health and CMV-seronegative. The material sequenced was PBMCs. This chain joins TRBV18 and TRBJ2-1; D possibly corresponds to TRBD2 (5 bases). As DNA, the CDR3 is TGTGCCAGCTCACCACCCGGGATCAATGAGCAGTTCTTC. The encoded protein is CASSPPGINEQFF.